What follows describes a single T cell receptor (beta chain). The antigen is unknown. Per sample, extraction of total RNA gave at least 6 micrograms in every case. The data stem from a study of blood T cells in healthy people across ages. The study's findings and limits: Roughly linearly, TCR beta diversity per million T cells fell as age increased. Lack of knowledge of donor CMV status possibly confounded expanded clonotype changes.

A second PCR of roughly 7 to 11 cycles used a sample-barcoded 5' primer and a J-beta primer mix. Each cDNA molecule was tagged by a template-switch adaptor that had 12 random nucleotides. TCRdb redid the calling of the 5' RACE reads with MiXCR, one entry per CDR3 protein. The sample has 660,000 or so distinct CDR3 sequences, approximately 50% seen once; the top ten hold approximately 40%. CDR1 and CDR2 from the germline V gene are MNHNS and SASEGT. CDR3 length: 17 amino acids. Trimming cost V 6 bases and J 8 bases; bases outside gene matches: 17. The J gene is TRBJ1-2, the V gene TRBV6-1; TRBD1 aligns across 11 bases. The sequencing input was blood. The source of this sequence is a man between 60 and 75 years old in good health. In DNA, the CDR3 is TGTGCCAGCAGGAACCTCGATGGACAGGGGGCTTTAGGAGGCTACACCTTC. Protein product: CASRNLDGQGALGGYTF.